Each of the 6 T cell receptor beta chains below was sequenced from the same sample in a study of regulatory T cells in long-lasting Graves disease. Investigators prepared the TCR beta libraries by applying iRepertoire HTBI primers and Arm-PCR of CDR3 regions. Each CDR3 protein gets one entry after TCRdb re-called the multiplex PCR reads with MiXCR. This sample has 250,000 to 300,000 distinct CDR3 sequences, with 15% to 20% found just once. As for time point: newly diagnosed GD, antithyroid drugs for less than 3 months. Isolated PBMC RNA provided the starting material for the TCR library. The data also belong to a second study, concerning T cells in Graves' hyperthyroidism and ophthalmopathy.

The sequences come from peripheral blood mononuclear cells (PBMCs), collected at new diagnosis, from a patient treated with antithyroid drugs. These receptors were obtained from a woman aged 30 to 39 with Graves disease.

This clonotype was seen many times. The V call is TRBV11-2, the J call TRBJ1-3; possibly TRBD1 for D (6 bases). CDR3 length: 16 residues. CDR1 SGHAT and CDR2 FQNNGV come from the germline V gene. Trimming cost V 2 bases and J 3 bases, with 14 bases left between them. This CDR3 reads CASSLRPQGSGNTIYF. DNA for the CDR3: TGTGCCAGCAGCTTAAGGCCACAGGGTAGTGGAAACACCATATATTTT.

The V call is TRBV7-2, the J call TRBJ2-7; D ambiguous. V gave up 5 bases and J gave up 9 bases, with 20 bases separating them. CDR1 and CDR2 (germline): SGHTA, FQGNSA. The CDR3 has 14 residues. CDR3 amino acids: CASSITTNGERQYF. CDR3 DNA sequence: TGTGCCAGCAGCATAACTACTAACGGAGAACGGCAGTACTTC. The full variable domain, in which reference TRBV7-2 and TRBJ2-7 provide the parts outside the CDR3, is GAGVSQSPSNKVTEKGKDVELRCDPISGHTALYWYRQSLGQGLEFLIYFQGNSAPDKSGLPSDRFSAERTGGSVSTLTIQRTQQEDSAVYLCASSITTNGERQYFGPGTRLTVT.

Comment on this clonotype: A much larger clone lies a single base off, so this may be a read error. The rearrangement links TRBV6-1 to TRBJ1-3; D ambiguous. The CDR3 sequence is 14 residues long. Germline CDR1 is MNHNS and CDR2 is SASEGT. V lost 7 bases and J lost 0, with 10 bases in between. CDR3 nucleotides: TGTGCCAGCAATGTGGGAGGCTCTGGAAACACCATATATTTT. This translates into CASNVGGSGNTIYF.

This clonotype has ten or more counts. The J gene is TRBJ1-2, the V gene TRBV12-3 or TRBV12-4; D is uncertain. Trimming shortened V by 3 bases and J by 4 bases, and 9 bases separated the two germline ends. The CDR3 runs 13 residues. The CDR3, as DNA: TGTGCCAGCAGTTTGAAACCTTCCTATGGCTACACCTTC. Amino acid sequence: CASSLKPSYGYTF.

At least ten counts were recorded for this clonotype. The rearrangement links TRBV3-1 to TRBJ1-1, with D possibly matching TRBD1 (6 bases). V gave up 4 bases and J gave up 7 bases, with 13 bases separating them. The CDR3 contains 13 residues. Germline CDR1 is LGHDT and CDR2 is YNNKEL (reference sequence). The CDR3 coding sequence is TGTGCCAGCAGCCCAAGGACAGATTTTGAAGCTTTCTTT. Its protein product is CASSPRTDFEAFF.

As regards this clonotype: This may stem from a read error, because a much larger clone lies one nucleotide away. V is TRBV7-9 and J is TRBJ2-5; 11 bases are shared with TRBD1. V shed 1 base and J 5 bases; nucleotides not matched to a gene: 18. The CDR3 sequence is 20 residues long. Germline V CDR1 and CDR2: SEHNR, FQNEAQ (reference sequence). CDR3 in DNA: TGTGCCAGCAGCTTAGTACGGACAGGGGGCTCGGCCAAGGTTTGGGAGACCCAGTACTTC. Its translation: CASSLVRTGGSAKVWETQYF.